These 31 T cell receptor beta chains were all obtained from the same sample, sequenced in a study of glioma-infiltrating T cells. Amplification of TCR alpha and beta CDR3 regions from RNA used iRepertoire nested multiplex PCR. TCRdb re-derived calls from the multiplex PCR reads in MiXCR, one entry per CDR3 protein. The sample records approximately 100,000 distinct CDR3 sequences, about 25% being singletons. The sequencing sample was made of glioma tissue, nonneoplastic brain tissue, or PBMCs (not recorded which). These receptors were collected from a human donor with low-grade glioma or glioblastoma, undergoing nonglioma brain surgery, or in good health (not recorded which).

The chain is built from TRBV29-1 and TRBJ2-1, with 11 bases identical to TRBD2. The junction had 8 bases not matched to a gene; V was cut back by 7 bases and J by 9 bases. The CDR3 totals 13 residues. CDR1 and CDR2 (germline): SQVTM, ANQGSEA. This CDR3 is CSGGTSGMGEQFF. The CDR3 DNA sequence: TGCAGCGGGGGGACTAGCGGAATGGGTGAGCAGTTCTTC.

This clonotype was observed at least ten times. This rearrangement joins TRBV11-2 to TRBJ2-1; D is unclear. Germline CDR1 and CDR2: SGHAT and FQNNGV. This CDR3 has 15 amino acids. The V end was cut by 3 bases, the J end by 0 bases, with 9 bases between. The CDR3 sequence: CASSFQASSYNEQFF. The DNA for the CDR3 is TGTGCCAGCAGCTTCCAGGCTTCCTCCTACAATGAGCAGTTCTTC.

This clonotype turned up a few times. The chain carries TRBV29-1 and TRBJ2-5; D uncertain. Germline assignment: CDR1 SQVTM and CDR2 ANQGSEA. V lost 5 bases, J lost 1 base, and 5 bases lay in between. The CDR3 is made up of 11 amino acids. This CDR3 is CSVSLQETQYF. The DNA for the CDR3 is TGCAGCGTTAGCCTCCAAGAGACCCAGTACTTC.

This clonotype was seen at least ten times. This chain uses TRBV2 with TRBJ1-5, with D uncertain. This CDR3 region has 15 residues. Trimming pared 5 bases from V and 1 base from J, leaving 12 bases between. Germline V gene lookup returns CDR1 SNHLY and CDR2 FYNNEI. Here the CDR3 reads CASSTSGMSNQPQHF. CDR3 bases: TGTGCCAGCAGTACCTCGGGGATGAGCAATCAGCCCCAGCATTTT.

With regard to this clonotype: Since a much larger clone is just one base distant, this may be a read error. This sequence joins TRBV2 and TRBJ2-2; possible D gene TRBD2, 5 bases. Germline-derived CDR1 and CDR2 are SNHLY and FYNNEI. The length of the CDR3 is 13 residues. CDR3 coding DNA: TGTGCCAGCGCCTTACGAGTGCCCGGGGAGATGTTTTTT. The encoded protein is CASALRVPGEMFF.

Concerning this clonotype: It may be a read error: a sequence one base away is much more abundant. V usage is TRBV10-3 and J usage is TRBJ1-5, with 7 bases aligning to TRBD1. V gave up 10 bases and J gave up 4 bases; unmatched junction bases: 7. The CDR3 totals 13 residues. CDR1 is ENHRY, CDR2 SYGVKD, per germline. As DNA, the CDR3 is TGTGCCACCCGACAGGGCCCTAATCAGCCCCAGCATTTT. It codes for CATRQGPNQPQHF.

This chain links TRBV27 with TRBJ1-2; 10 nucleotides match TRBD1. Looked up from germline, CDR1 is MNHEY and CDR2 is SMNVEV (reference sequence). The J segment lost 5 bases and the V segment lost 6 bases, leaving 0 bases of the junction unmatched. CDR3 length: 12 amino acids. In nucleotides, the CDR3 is TGTGCCAGCAGGGGACAGGGGTATGGCTACACCTTC. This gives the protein CASRGQGYGYTF.

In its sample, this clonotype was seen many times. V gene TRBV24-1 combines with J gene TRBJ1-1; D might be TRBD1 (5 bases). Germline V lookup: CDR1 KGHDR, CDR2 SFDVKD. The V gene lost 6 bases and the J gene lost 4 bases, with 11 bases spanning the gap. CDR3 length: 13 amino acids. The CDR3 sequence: CATSLGVGTEAFF. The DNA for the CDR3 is TGTGCCACCAGTTTAGGGGTTGGCACTGAAGCTTTCTTT.

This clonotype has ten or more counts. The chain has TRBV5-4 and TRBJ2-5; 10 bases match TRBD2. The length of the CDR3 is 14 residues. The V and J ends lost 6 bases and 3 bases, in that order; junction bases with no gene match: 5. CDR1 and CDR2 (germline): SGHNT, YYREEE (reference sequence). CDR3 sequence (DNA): TGTGCCAGCACCGGAACTAGCGGGAAAGAGACCCAGTACTTC. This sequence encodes CASTGTSGKETQYF.

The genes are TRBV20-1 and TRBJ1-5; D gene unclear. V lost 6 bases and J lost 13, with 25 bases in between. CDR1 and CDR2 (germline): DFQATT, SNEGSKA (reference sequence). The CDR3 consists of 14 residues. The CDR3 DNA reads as TGCAGTGCCCAAACACTGTATAGCAATCAGCTACAGCATTTT. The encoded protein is CSAQTLYSNQLQHF.

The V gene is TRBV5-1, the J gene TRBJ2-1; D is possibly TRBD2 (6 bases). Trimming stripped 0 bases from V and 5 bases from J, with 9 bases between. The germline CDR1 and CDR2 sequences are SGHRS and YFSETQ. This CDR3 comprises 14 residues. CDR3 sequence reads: CASSLGREDNEQFF. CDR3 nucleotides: TGCGCCAGCAGCTTGGGCAGGGAGGACAATGAGCAGTTCTTC. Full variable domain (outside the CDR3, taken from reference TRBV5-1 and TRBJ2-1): KAGVTQTPRYLIKTRGQQVTLSCSPISGHRSVSWYQQTPGQGLQFLFEYFSETQRNKGNFPGRFSGRQFSNSRSEMNVSTLELGDSALYLCASSLGREDNEQFFGPGTRLTVL.

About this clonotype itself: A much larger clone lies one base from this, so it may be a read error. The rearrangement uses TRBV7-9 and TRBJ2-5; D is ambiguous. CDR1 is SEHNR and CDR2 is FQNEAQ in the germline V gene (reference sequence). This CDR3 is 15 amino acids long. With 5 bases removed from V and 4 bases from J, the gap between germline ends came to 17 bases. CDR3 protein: CASSLNGVSGETQYF. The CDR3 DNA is TGTGCCAGCAGCCTTAATGGAGTGAGTGGAGAGACCCAGTACTTC.

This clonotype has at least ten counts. The CDR3 nucleotides read TGTGCCAGCAGCTTATCTATCCGCAGGGGTCGAAACAATGAGCAGTTCTTC. It specifies CASSLSIRRGRNNEQFF. The chain has TRBV7-9 and TRBJ2-1; D may be TRBD1 (6 bases). V lost 2 bases and J lost 5, with 19 bases in between. CDR3 size: 17 residues. Germline CDR1 is SEHNR and CDR2 is FQNEAQ (reference sequence). Supplemented by reference TRBV7-9 and TRBJ2-1, the full variable domain reads DTGVSQNPRHKITKRGQNVTFRCDPISEHNRLYWYRQTLGQGPEFLTYFQNEAQLEKSRLLSDRFSAERPKGSFSTLEIQRTEQGDSAMYLCASSLSIRRGRNNEQFFGPGTRLTVL.

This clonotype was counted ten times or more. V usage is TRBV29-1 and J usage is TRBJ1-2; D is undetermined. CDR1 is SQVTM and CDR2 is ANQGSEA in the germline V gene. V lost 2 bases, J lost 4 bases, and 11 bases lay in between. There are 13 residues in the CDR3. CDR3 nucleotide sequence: TGCAGCGTTGAACTGGACGATCGCTATGGCTACACCTTC. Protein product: CSVELDDRYGYTF.

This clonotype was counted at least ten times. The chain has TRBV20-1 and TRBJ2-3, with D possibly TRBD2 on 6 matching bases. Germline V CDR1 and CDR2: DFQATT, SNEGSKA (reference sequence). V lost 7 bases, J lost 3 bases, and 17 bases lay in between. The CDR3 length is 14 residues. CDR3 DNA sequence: TGCAGTGTCACCCCGGAGGGCCGGACAGATACGCAGTATTTT. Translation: CSVTPEGRTDTQYF.

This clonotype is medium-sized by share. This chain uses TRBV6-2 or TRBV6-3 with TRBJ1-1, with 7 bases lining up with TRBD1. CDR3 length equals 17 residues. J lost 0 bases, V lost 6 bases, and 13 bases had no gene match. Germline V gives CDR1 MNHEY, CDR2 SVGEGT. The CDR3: CASSKRRQGGMNTEAFF. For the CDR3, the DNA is TGTGCCAGCAGCAAACGCCGACAGGGCGGGATGAACACTGAAGCTTTCTTT.

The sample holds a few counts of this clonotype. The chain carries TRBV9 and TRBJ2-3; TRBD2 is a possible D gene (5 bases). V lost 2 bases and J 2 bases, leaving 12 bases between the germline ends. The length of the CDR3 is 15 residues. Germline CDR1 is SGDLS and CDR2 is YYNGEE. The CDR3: CASSVQAVTTDTQYF. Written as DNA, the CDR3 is TGTGCCAGCAGCGTTCAAGCGGTGACCACAGATACGCAGTATTTT.

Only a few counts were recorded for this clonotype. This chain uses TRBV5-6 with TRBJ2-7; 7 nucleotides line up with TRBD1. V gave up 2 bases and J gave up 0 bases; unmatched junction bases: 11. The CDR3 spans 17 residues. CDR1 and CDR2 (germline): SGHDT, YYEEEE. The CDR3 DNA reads TGTGCCAGCAGCTTCGGCATCGGGGACAGCCGCTCCTACGAGCAGTACTTC. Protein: CASSFGIGDSRSYEQYF.

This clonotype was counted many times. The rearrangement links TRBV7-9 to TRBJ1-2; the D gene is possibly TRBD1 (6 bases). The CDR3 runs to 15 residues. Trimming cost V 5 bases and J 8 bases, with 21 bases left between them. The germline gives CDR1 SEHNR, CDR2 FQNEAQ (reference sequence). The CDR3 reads CASSQAGADTIGYTF. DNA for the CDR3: TGTGCCAGCAGCCAAGCGGGGGCCGATACGATCGGCTACACCTTC.

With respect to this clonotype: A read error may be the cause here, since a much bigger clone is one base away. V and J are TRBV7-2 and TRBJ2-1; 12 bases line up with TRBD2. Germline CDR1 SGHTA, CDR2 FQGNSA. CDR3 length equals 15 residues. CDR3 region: CASSATSGGYDEQFF. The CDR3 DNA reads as TGTGCCAGCAGCGCGACTAGCGGGGGCTACGATGAGCAGTTCTTC.

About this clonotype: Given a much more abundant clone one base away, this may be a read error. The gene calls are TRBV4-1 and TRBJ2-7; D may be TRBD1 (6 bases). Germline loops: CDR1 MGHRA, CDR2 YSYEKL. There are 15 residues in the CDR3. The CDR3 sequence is CTSSQPRDKRYEQYF. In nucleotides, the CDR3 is TGCACCAGCAGCCAGCCTCGGGACAAACGCTACGAGCAGTACTTC.

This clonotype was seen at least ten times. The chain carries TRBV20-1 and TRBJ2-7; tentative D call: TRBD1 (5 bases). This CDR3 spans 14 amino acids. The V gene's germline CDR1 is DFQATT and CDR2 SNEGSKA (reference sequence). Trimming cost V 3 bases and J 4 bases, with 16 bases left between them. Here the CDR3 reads CSARIQALPYEQYF. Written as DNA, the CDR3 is TGCAGTGCTAGGATACAGGCGCTACCTTACGAGCAGTACTTC.

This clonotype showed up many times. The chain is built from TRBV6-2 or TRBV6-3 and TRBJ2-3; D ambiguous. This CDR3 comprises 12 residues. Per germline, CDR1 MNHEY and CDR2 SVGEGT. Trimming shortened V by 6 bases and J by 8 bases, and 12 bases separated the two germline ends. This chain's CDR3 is CASSDPDVTQYF. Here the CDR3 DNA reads TGTGCCAGCAGCGACCCCGATGTTACGCAGTATTTT.

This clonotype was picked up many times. The CDR3 loop is CATSDRYTDTQYF. CDR3 sequence (DNA): TGTGCCACCTCAGACAGATACACAGATACGCAGTATTTT. The genes are TRBV15 and TRBJ2-3; D is possibly TRBD1 (5 bases). This CDR3 is 13 amino acids long. Germline CDR1 is LNHNV and CDR2 is YYDKDF (reference sequence). The germline V and J ends were trimmed by 8 bases and 2 bases, with 11 bases remaining between them.

The CDR3 DNA sequence: TGTGCCAGCAGAAAACGACAGGGAAACGAGCAGTACTTC. Protein product: CASRKRQGNEQYF. The chain is built from TRBV13 and TRBJ2-7; 7 bases align to TRBD1. CDR3 length: 13 amino acids. The ends lost 6 bases at V and 5 bases at J; junction bases unmatched: 7. Germline assignment: CDR1 PRHDT and CDR2 FYEKMQ (reference sequence).

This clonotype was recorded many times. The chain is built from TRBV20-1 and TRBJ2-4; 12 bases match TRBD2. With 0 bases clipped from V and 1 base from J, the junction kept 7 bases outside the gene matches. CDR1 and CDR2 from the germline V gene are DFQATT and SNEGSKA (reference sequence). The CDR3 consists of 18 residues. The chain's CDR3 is CSAREASGGAAAKNIQYF. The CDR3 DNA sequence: TGCAGTGCTAGAGAGGCTAGCGGGGGGGCCGCGGCCAAAAACATTCAGTACTTC.

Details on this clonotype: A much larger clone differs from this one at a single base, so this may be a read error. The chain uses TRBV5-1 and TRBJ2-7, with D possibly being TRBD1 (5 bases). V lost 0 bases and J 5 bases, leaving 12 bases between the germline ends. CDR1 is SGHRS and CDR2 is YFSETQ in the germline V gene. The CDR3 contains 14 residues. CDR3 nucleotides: TGCGCCAGCAGCTTGGCAGCAGGGAAAGACGAGCAGTACTTC. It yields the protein CASSLAAGKDEQYF.

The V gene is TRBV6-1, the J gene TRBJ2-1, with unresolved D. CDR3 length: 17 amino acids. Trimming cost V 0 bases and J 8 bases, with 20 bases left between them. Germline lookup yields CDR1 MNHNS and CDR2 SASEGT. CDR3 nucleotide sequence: TGTGCCAGCAGTGAAGCGGGTCGGGCGACATGGACCTATGAGCAGTTCTTC. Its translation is CASSEAGRATWTYEQFF.

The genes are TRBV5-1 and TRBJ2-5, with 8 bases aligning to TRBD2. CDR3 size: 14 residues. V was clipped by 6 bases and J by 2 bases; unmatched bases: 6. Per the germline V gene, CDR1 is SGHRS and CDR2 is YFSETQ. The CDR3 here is CASKSASGQETQYF. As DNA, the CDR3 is TGCGCCAGCAAGTCGGCTAGCGGGCAAGAGACCCAGTACTTC.

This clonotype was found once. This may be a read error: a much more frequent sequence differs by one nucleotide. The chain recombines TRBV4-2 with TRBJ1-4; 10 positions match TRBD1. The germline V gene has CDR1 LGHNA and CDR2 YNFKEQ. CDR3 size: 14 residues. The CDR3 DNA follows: TGTGCCAGAAGCCAAGGACAGGGGGGTGAAAAACTGTTTTTT. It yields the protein CARSQGQGGEKLFF.

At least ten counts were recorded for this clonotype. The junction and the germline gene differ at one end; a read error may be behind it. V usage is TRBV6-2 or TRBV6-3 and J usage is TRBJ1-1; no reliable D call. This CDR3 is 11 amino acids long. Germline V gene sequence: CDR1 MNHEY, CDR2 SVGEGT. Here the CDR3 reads CASRWTSSVVF. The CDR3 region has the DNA TGTGCCAGCAGGTGGACCAGCTCGGTTGTCTTT.